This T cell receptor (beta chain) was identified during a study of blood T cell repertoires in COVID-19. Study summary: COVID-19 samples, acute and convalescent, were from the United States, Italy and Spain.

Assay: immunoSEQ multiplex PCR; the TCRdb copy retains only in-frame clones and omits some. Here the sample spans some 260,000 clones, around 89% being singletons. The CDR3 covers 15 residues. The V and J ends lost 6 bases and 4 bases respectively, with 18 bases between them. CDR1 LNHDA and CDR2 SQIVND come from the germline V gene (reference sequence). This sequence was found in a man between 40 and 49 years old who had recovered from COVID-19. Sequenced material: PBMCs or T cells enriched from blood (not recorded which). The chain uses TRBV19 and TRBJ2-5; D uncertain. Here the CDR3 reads CASRLGSNVLETQYF. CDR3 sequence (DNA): TGTGCCAGTAGATTGGGCAGCAACGTTCTAGAGACCCAGTACTTC.